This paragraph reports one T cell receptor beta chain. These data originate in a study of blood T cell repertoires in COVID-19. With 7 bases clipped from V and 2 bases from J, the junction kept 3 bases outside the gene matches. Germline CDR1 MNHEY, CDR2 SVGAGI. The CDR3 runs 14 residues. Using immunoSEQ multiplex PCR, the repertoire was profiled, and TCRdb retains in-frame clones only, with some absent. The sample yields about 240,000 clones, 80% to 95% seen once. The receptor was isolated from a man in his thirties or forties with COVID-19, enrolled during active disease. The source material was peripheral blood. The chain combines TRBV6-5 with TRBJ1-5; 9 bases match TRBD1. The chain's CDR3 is CASTRTGGNQPQHF. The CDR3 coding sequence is TGTGCCAGCACCCGGACAGGGGGCAATCAGCCCCAGCATTTT.